A selection of T cell receptor beta chains follows, all from one sample in a study of high-grade serous ovarian cancer treatment subgroups. Assay: immunoSEQ multiplex PCR; the TCRdb copy retains only in-frame clones and omits some. The sample yields about 10,000 clones, 55% to 70% seen once. The sample taken for sequencing was tumor tissue. The receptor set was obtained from a human donor with high-grade serous ovarian cancer. The CDR3 runs from the conserved cysteine through the conserved F or W. Fields, in order: clone size, D gene, V gene, J gene, CDR3 DNA, CDR3 protein. A D gene is named only where the DNA matches it firmly. The size field is filled for only some rows; it gives once, few, many or a size class.

abundance: .
d_gene: TRBD2
v_gene: TRBV7-9
j_gene: TRBJ2-3
CDR3nt: TGTGCCAGCAGCTCAGGGTGGCGACTAGCAAGCCCCACGCAGTATTTT
CDR3aa: CASSSGWRLASPTQYF

abundance: .
d_gene: .
v_gene: TRBV7-2
j_gene: TRBJ2-7
CDR3nt: TGTGCCAGCAGCTTAGTGGCCGGGCAGATCTACGAGCAGTACTTC
CDR3aa: CASSLVAGQIYEQYF

abundance: .
d_gene: .
v_gene: TRBV19
j_gene: TRBJ2-1
CDR3nt: TGTGCCAGTAGTATGACCCGGCTGACCTCCTACAATGAGCAGTTCTTC
CDR3aa: CASSMTRLTSYNEQFF

abundance: .
d_gene: .
v_gene: TRBV7-2
j_gene: TRBJ2-7
CDR3nt: TGTGCCAGCAGCTTAAGCCTTGGGGGCCAGATCTCCTACGAGCAGTACTTC
CDR3aa: CASSLSLGGQISYEQYF

abundance: once
d_gene: TRBD1
v_gene: TRBV19
j_gene: TRBJ2-3
CDR3nt: TGTGCCAGTAGTATGGGACAGGGGGTGGTAGATACGCAGTATTTT
CDR3aa: CASSMGQGVVDTQYF

abundance: .
d_gene: TRBD1
v_gene: TRBV2
j_gene: TRBJ2-7
CDR3nt: TGTGCCAGCAGCGAGACCGGGACAGGAACCTACGAGCAGTACTTC
CDR3aa: CASSETGTGTYEQYF

abundance: .
d_gene: TRBD2
v_gene: TRBV5-1
j_gene: TRBJ2-5
CDR3nt: TGCGCCAGCAGCCCACCGACTAGCCGTGAGACCCAGTACTTC
CDR3aa: CASSPPTSRETQYF

abundance: .
d_gene: TRBD1
v_gene: TRBV7-9
j_gene: TRBJ1-5
CDR3nt: TGTGCCAGCAGCCCGGACAGGGACTTTCAGCCCCAGCATTTT
CDR3aa: CASSPDRDFQPQHF

abundance: .
d_gene: TRBD2
v_gene: TRBV27
j_gene: TRBJ2-3
CDR3nt: TGTGCCAGCAGTTGGTTCACTAGCGGGATAGGCACAGATACGCAGTATTTT
CDR3aa: CASSWFTSGIGTDTQYF

abundance: .
d_gene: .
v_gene: TRBV6-6
j_gene: TRBJ2-3
CDR3nt: TGTGCCAGCGGCGGGTGGACGGGGGCAGATACGCAGTATTTT
CDR3aa: CASGGWTGADTQYF

abundance: .
d_gene: .
v_gene: TRBV14
j_gene: TRBJ1-2
CDR3nt: TGTGCCAGCAGCCCGGGGGCAGATGGCTACACCTTC
CDR3aa: CASSPGADGYTF

abundance: .
d_gene: .
v_gene: TRBV29-1
j_gene: TRBJ1-3
CDR3nt: TGCAGCGTGGTAACAGGGAGCTCTGGAAACACCATATATTTT
CDR3aa: CSVVTGSSGNTIYF

abundance: .
d_gene: TRBD2
v_gene: TRBV9
j_gene: TRBJ2-3
CDR3nt: TGTGCCAGCAGCTTCCGGGGACTAGCGGAAGATACGCAGTATTTT
CDR3aa: CASSFRGLAEDTQYF

abundance: once
d_gene: TRBD1
v_gene: TRBV9
j_gene: TRBJ2-7
CDR3nt: TGTGCCAGCAGCCCCGGTTGGGGACAGAAGTACGAGCAGTACTTC
CDR3aa: CASSPGWGQKYEQYF

abundance: .
d_gene: .
v_gene: TRBV7-2
j_gene: TRBJ1-1
CDR3nt: TGTGCCAGCAGCTTGGGGTTCTCGAGGAACACTGAAGCTTTCTTT
CDR3aa: CASSLGFSRNTEAFF

abundance: .
d_gene: .
v_gene: TRBV27
j_gene: TRBJ1-5
CDR3nt: TGTGCCAGCAGTCCCCCCCCAGGGTTTAGCAATCAGCCCCAGCATTTT
CDR3aa: CASSPPPGFSNQPQHF

abundance: .
d_gene: .
v_gene: TRBV28
j_gene: TRBJ2-3
CDR3nt: TGTGCCAGTTCTAGGGACACCTACACAGATACGCAGTATTTT
CDR3aa: CASSRDTYTDTQYF

abundance: .
d_gene: .
v_gene: TRBV28
j_gene: TRBJ2-2
CDR3nt: TGTGCCAGCAGTTTTGACAGGCCCGCCGGGGAGCTGTTTTTT
CDR3aa: CASSFDRPAGELFF

abundance: .
d_gene: .
v_gene: TRBV28
j_gene: TRBJ2-3
CDR3nt: TGTGCCAGCAGTCCCCAGATGAGCTCCCGGCCCACAGATACGCAGTATTTT
CDR3aa: CASSPQMSSRPTDTQYF

abundance: .
d_gene: .
v_gene: TRBV6-6
j_gene: TRBJ2-1
CDR3nt: TGTGCCAGCGTGGCCTCCTACAATGAGCAGTTCTTC
CDR3aa: CASVASYNEQFF

abundance: once
d_gene: .
v_gene: TRBV11-3
j_gene: TRBJ1-1
CDR3nt: TGTGCCAGCAGTTACGAGACAGGTGTGAACACTGAAGCTTTCTTT
CDR3aa: CASSYETGVNTEAFF

abundance: .
d_gene: .
v_gene: TRBV28
j_gene: TRBJ1-2
CDR3nt: TGTGCCAGCAGCGTCAGCACAAGGTATGGCTACACCTTC
CDR3aa: CASSVSTRYGYTF

abundance: .
d_gene: .
v_gene: TRBV4-2
j_gene: TRBJ2-1
CDR3nt: TGTGCCAGCAGCCAAGAGTTCACTACCAATGAGCAGTTCTTC
CDR3aa: CASSQEFTTNEQFF

abundance: .
d_gene: TRBD2
v_gene: TRBV19
j_gene: TRBJ2-1
CDR3nt: TGTGCCAGTAGTATGATGGCTAGCGGGTACAATGAGCAGTTCTTC
CDR3aa: CASSMMASGYNEQFF